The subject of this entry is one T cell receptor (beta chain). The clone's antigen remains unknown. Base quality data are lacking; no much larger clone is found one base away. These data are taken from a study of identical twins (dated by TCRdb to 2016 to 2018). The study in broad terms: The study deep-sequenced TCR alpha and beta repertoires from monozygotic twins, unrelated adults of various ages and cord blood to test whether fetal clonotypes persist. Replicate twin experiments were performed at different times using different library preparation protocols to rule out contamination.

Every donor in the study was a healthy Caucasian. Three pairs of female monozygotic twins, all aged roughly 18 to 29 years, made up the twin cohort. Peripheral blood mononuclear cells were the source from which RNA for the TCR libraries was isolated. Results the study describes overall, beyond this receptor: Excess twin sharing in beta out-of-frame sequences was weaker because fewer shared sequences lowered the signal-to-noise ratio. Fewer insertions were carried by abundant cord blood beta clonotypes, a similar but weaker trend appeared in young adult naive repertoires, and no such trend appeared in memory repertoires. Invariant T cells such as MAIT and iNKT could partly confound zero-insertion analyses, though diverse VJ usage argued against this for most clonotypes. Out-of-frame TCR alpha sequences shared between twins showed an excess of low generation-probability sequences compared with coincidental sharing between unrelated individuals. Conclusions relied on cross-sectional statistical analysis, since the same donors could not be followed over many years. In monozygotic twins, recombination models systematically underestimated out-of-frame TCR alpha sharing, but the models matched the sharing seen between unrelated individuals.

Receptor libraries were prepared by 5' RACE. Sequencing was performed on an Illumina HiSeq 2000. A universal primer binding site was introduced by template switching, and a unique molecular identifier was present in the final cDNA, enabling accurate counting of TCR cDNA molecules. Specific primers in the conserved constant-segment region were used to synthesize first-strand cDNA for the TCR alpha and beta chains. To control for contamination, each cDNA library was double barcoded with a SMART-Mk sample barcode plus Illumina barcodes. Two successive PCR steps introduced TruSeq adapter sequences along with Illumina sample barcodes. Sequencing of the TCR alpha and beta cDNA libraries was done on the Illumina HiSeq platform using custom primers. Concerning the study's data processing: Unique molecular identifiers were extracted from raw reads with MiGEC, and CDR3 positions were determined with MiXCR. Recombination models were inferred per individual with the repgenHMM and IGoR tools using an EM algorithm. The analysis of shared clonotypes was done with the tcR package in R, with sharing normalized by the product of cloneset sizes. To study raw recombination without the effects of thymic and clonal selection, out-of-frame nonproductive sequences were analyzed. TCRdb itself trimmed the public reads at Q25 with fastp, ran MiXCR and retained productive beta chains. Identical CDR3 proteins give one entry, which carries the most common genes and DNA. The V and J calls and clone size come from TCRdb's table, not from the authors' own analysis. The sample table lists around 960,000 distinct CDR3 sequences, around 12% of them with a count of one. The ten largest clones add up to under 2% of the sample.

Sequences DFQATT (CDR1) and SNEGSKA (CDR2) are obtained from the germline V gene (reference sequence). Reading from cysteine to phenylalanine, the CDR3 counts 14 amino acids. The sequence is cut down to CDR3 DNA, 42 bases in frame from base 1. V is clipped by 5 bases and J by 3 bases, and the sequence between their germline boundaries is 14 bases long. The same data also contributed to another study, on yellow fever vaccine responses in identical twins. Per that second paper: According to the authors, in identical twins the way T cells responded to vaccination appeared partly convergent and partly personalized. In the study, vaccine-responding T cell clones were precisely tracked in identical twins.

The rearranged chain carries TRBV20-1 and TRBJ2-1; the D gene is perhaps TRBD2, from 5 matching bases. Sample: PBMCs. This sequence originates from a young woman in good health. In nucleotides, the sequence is TGCAGTGCTCCCGGGCCAGCGGACTACAATGAGCAGTTCTTC. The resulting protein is CSAPGPADYNEQFF.